This T cell receptor beta chain was documented in a study of siplizumab effects on memory and regulatory T cells (dated by TCRdb to between 2018 and 2021). Looking at the study overall: The effect of the anti-CD2 antibody siplizumab on alloreactive T-cell subsets was examined in allogeneic mixed lymphocyte reactions constructed from human PBMCs.

From a lookup of the germline V gene (reference sequence), CDR1 and CDR2 are SGHKS and YYEKEE. CDR3 length: 13 amino acids, cysteine to phenylalanine. The CDR3 DNA has 39 bases and is translated from base 1. V is trimmed back by 2 bases and J by 4 bases, and the junction contains 2 bases that no gene match accounts for. What the research found in general, with its limitations: Whether proliferating Tregs from siplizumab cultures actually had suppressive function was not functionally confirmed. Roughly 80-97% of proliferating CD4+ or CD8+ clones could not be assigned a naive or memory phenotype. Greater diversity appeared to be present in unstimulated naive T cells than in memory T cells, and a substantial contribution to the alloresponse seemed to be made by naive cells. In reactions with siplizumab, an average of approximately 69% of mappable alloreactive CD4+ clones were Treg-derived, compared with 25% to 30% in control reactions. The cumulative frequency of alloreactive sequences that could be traced back to unstimulated CD4+ memory T cells was significantly reduced by siplizumab. Because sequences at frequencies below about 10^-5 were poorly captured, only a minor fraction of alloreactive clones could be mapped back to unstimulated subsets.

TCRbeta CDR3 sequencing was performed on sorted unstimulated T cells and on proliferating T cells recovered from mixed lymphocyte reactions. Fresh whole blood from about eleven HLA-typed healthy donors served as the source for isolating PBMCs. Regarding this clone: Its antigen specificity is not known. No quality values exist for individual bases; no much larger clone is one base distant.

Library construction relied on the immunoSEQ multiplex PCR assay. Roughly 10^5 TCR templates per sample were assayed on the deep sequencing platform. Genomic DNA extracted from sorted T cells was the material used for TCRbeta CDR3 sequencing. In the paper's pipeline: Clonal analysis of TCRbeta CDR3 data was done in the R programming language. Alloreactive CD4+ and CD8+ clones were defined by comparing unstimulated samples with post-reaction CFSE-low samples. By matching sequences to the repertoires of sorted unstimulated Treg and non-Treg cells, each alloreactive CD4+ clone was assigned a regulatory or non-regulatory origin. Sourced from immuneACCESS, this table was stored by TCRdb with only in-frame sequences that have V and J called. A share of the clones is absent; for the studies checked, an unresolved V gene accounts for under half, and the remainder has no known explanation. The DNA gave D and trimming, while V, J and clone size come from that table. The sample includes about 120,000 clones, with roughly 89% observed a single time. The ten largest make up 1.3% of the sample.

This TCR was sampled from a human donor in good health. Sequencing was performed on CD4+ T cells sorted from blood. The chain uses TRBV5-5 and TRBJ1-1; TRBD1 lines up with 7 middle nucleotides. Here the CDR3 is given as CASSFTGATEAFF. DNA sequence: TGTGCCAGCAGCTTCACAGGGGCCACTGAAGCTTTCTTT. Here the CDR3 is joined to the reference TRBV5-5 and TRBJ1-1 genes, and the full variable domain is: DAGVTQSPTHLIKTRGQQVTLRCSPISGHKSVSWYQQVLGQGPQFIFQYYEKEERGRGNFPDRFSARQFPNYSSELNVNALLLGDSALYLCASSFTGATEAFFGQGTRLTVV.